This TCR beta chain was sequenced during a study of T-cell reconstitution after alpha-beta-depleted transplantation in children. Preparation of the TCRbeta library used unique molecular identifiers. TCRdb re-derived calls from the PCR reads in MiXCR, one entry per CDR3 protein. Of about 300,000 distinct CDR3 sequences listed, 7.5% to 9% are singletons. This clonotype was counted between two and nine times. The antigen is not known. Germline-derived CDR1 and CDR2 are LNHNV and YYDKDF (reference sequence). CDR3 length: 16 amino acids. V was pared by 5 bases and J by 1 base, with 15 bases between. Whole-study findings and limits: At day 60, the high TCRbeta diversity found in some patients originated from recipient T cells and thymic progenitors that had survived. After one year, T-cell counts and TCRbeta diversity mostly came from new T cells. After transplant, at about two months, alpha-beta T cells were reportedly derived from several hundred expanded graft clones.

This sequence was found in a female patient aged 2-10 years who had a stem cell transplant for Fanconi anemia, so the T cells may come from the graft donor. The V and J genes are TRBV15 and TRBJ1-5; D gene uncertain. The specimen comprised peripheral blood, sampled 360 days after TCRalphabeta/CD19-depleted stem cell transplant. The CDR3 reads CATSRGGEPSNQPQHF. DNA for the CDR3: TGTGCCACCAGCCGCGGTGGTGAACCGAGCAATCAGCCCCAGCATTTT.